Below, 19 T cell receptor beta chains from the same sample are listed, as sequenced in a study of cytomegalovirus exposure and HLA in healthy donors. TCRdb's copy holds only in-frame clones and misses some; the assay was immunoSEQ multiplex PCR. The table lists about 140,000 clones, 70% to 85% of them singletons. Sequenced sample: PBMCs. The source of these receptors is a young man in good health and CMV-seropositive.

The gene calls are TRBV7-3 and TRBJ1-2; 8 nucleotides match TRBD1. CDR3 length: 14 amino acids. V shed 0 bases, J shed 8 bases, and the junction held 5 bases outside the gene matches. Germline CDR1 SGHTA, CDR2 FQGTGA. Here the CDR3 reads CASSLTSGGGGYTF. The CDR3 DNA is TGTGCCAGCAGCTTAACCTCAGGGGGCGGGGGCTACACCTTC. Full variable domain (outside the CDR3, taken from reference TRBV7-3 and TRBJ1-2): GAGVSQTPSNKVTEKGKYVELRCDPISGHTALYWYRQSLGQGPEFLIYFQGTGAADDSGLPNDRFFAVRPEGSVSTLKIQRTERGDSAVYLCASSLTSGGGGYTFGSGTRLTVV.

The genes are TRBV6-6 and TRBJ1-5; 8 bases align to TRBD1. This CDR3 comprises 15 residues. Losses at the gene ends were 2 bases for V and 6 bases for J; bases not matched to a gene: 6. Germline V lookup: CDR1 MNHNY, CDR2 SVGAGI (reference sequence). CDR3 region: CASSYPQGGGQPQHF. The CDR3 DNA follows: TGTGCCAGCAGTTACCCACAGGGGGGGGGTCAGCCCCAGCATTTT.

The chain joins TRBV9 to TRBJ2-7; possibly TRBD1 for D (6 bases). CDR3 length equals 14 residues. V lost 2 bases, J lost 2 bases, and 11 bases lay in between. The germline gives CDR1 SGDLS, CDR2 YYNGEE. CDR3 nucleotides: TGTGCCAGCAGCGTCGACAGGCGCCCCTACGAGCAGTACTTC. Translating gives CASSVDRRPYEQYF.

The V gene is TRBV7-2, the J gene TRBJ2-2, with 8 bases matching TRBD2. After removal of 0 bases from V and 6 bases from J, the junction contained 6 bases not matched to a gene. The CDR3 totals 16 residues. Germline V gene data show CDR1 as SGHTA and CDR2 as FQGNSA. This CDR3 is CASSLAGTSFSGELFF. For the CDR3, the DNA is TGTGCCAGCAGCTTAGCCGGGACTAGTTTTTCCGGGGAGCTGTTTTTT.

The V call is TRBV5-1, the J call TRBJ2-7; 7 positions match TRBD1. The germline V gene has CDR1 SGHRS and CDR2 YFSETQ. The ends lost 4 bases at V and 7 bases at J; junction bases unmatched: 8. This CDR3 has 13 residues. The CDR3 bases are TGCGCCAGCAGCACTGACAGGGCCCGGGAGCAGTACTTC. As protein: CASSTDRAREQYF.

This rearrangement joins TRBV7-2 to TRBJ1-1; perhaps TRBD1 as D (6 bases). Germline CDR1 is SGHTA and CDR2 is FQGNSA. The CDR3 covers 16 residues. V lost 0 bases and J 4 bases, leaving 15 bases between the germline ends. CDR3 coding DNA: TGTGCCAGCAGCTTAGCCCTAACTGACAGGCCCACTGAAGCTTTCTTT. Amino acids: CASSLALTDRPTEAFF.

The V and J genes are TRBV28 and TRBJ2-1, with a weak D call TRBD2 (5 bases). With 8 bases removed from V and 0 bases from J, the gap between germline ends came to 5 bases. The germline V gene has CDR1 MDHEN and CDR2 SYDVKM. CDR3 length equals 12 residues. The CDR3: CASGSSYNEQFF. CDR3 coding DNA: TGTGCCAGCGGGAGCTCCTACAATGAGCAGTTCTTC. The entire variable domain, with the rest obtained from reference TRBV28 and TRBJ2-1, is as follows: DVKVTQSSRYLVKRTGEKVFLECVQDMDHENMFWYRQDPGLGLRLIYFSYDVKMKEKGDIPEGYSVSREKKERFSLILESASTNQTSMYLCASGSSYNEQFFGPGTRLTVL.

The chain couples TRBV5-1 to TRBJ2-3; 11 bases agree with TRBD2. The CDR3 consists of 15 residues. Germline V gene lookup returns CDR1 SGHRS and CDR2 YFSETQ. Trimming cost V 2 bases and J 4 bases; bases outside gene matches: 3. The CDR3 loop reads CASSLGLAGADTQYF. In DNA form, the CDR3 reads TGCGCCAGCAGCTTAGGACTAGCGGGTGCAGATACGCAGTATTTT.

This chain links TRBV29-1 with TRBJ2-2; 7 bases map to TRBD1. This CDR3 has 13 amino acids. Germline assignment: CDR1 SQVTM and CDR2 ANQGSEA. The ends lost 6 bases at V and 5 bases at J; junction bases unmatched: 6. The CDR3: CSVDTGVTGELFF. In DNA form, the CDR3 reads TGCAGCGTCGATACAGGGGTAACCGGGGAGCTGTTTTTT.

J is TRBJ1-6 and V is TRBV10-3; weak D call: TRBD1 (6 bases). There are 14 residues in the CDR3. Germline loops: CDR1 ENHRY, CDR2 SYGVKD. Trimming took off 5 bases at V and 8 bases at J, with 13 bases between the two ends. Here the CDR3 DNA reads TGTGCCATCAGTTTACAGGGCAGGGATTCACCCCTCCACTTT. It translates to CAISLQGRDSPLHF.

V is TRBV10-3 and J is TRBJ1-3, with TRBD1 identical over 7 bases. Trimming at V came to 7 bases and at J to 1 base, leaving 7 bases not matched to a gene. The CDR3 totals 15 residues. Per the germline V gene, CDR1 is ENHRY and CDR2 is SYGVKD. CDR3 coding DNA: TGTGCCATCAACCCCAGGGGGGAGTCTGGAAACACCATATATTTT. Protein: CAINPRGESGNTIYF.

This rearrangement joins TRBV5-6 to TRBJ1-1; 10 nucleotides agree with TRBD1. The V and J ends lost 3 bases and 2 bases, in that order; junction bases with no gene match: 7. CDR3 length: 16 residues. The germline gives CDR1 SGHDT, CDR2 YYEEEE. The CDR3 protein is CASSWGTGDYNTEAFF. The CDR3 DNA sequence: TGTGCCAGCAGCTGGGGGACAGGGGATTACAACACTGAAGCTTTCTTT.

This clone has just a few counts. The V and J genes are TRBV18 and TRBJ2-5, with 7 bases lining up with TRBD2. Per the germline V gene, CDR1 is KGHSH and CDR2 is LQKENI. The CDR3 covers 14 residues. V dropped 5 bases and J dropped 6; count of bases not matched to a gene: 9. The CDR3 reads CASSSGLPPQTQYF. Written as DNA, the CDR3 is TGTGCCAGCTCATCGGGACTACCTCCCCAGACCCAGTACTTC.

The chain employs TRBV4-2 and TRBJ2-5, with 7 nucleotides matching TRBD2. Unmatched junction bases numbered 6, after V lost 3 bases and J lost 5 bases. The CDR3 length is 14 residues. CDR1 LGHNA and CDR2 YNFKEQ come from the germline V gene. CDR3 DNA sequence: TGTGCCAGCAGCCAGGTCGGGGGAGGGGAGACCCAGTACTTC. Encoded protein: CASSQVGGGETQYF.

This clone was seen just once. The CDR3 spells CASSQGTGNTEAFF. The CDR3 coding sequence is TGTGCCAGCAGCCAGGGGACAGGGAACACTGAAGCTTTCTTT. The V call is TRBV7-2, the J call TRBJ1-1, with 8 bases matching TRBD1. Germline V CDR1 and CDR2: SGHTA, FQGNSA. The V segment lost 5 bases and the J segment 1 base; nucleotides outside the gene matches: 3. CDR3 size: 14 residues.

V gene TRBV5-1 combines with J gene TRBJ1-1; 7 bases fit TRBD1. V trimming: 2 bases; J trimming: 0 bases; junction bases outside the gene matches: 1. Germline-derived CDR1 and CDR2 are SGHRS and YFSETQ. This CDR3 spans 14 amino acids. The CDR3 sequence: CASSFTGVNTEAFF. In DNA form, the CDR3 reads TGCGCCAGCAGCTTCACAGGGGTGAACACTGAAGCTTTCTTT. Looking up the rest from reference TRBV5-1 and TRBJ1-1 gives the full variable domain: KAGVTQTPRYLIKTRGQQVTLSCSPISGHRSVSWYQQTPGQGLQFLFEYFSETQRNKGNFPGRFSGRQFSNSRSEMNVSTLELGDSALYLCASSFTGVNTEAFFGQGTRLTVV.

The chain recombines TRBV11-2 with TRBJ1-5, with unresolved D. Germline CDR1 is SGHAT and CDR2 is FQNNGV. This CDR3 spans 13 amino acids. The V gene lost 0 bases and the J gene lost 3 bases, with 3 bases spanning the gap. The CDR3 is CASSLDYNQPQHF. CDR3 DNA: TGTGCCAGCAGCTTAGATTACAATCAGCCCCAGCATTTT. The complete variable domain, with remaining parts taken from reference TRBV11-2 and TRBJ1-5, reads EAGVAQSPRYKIIEKRQSVAFWCNPISGHATLYWYQQILGQGPKLLIQFQNNGVVDDSQLPKDRFSAERLKGVDSTLKIQPAKLEDSAVYLCASSLDYNQPQHFGDGTRLSIL.

The chain employs TRBV7-9 and TRBJ2-7, with TRBD2 matching 10 bases. The CDR3 spans 17 residues. V shed 2 bases and J 3 bases; nucleotides not matched to a gene: 10. Germline assignment: CDR1 SEHNR and CDR2 FQNEAQ (reference sequence). CDR3 sequence (DNA): TGTGCCAGCAGCTTATTTGTCTCTGGGACTAGCGACTACGAGCAGTACTTC. Its protein product is CASSLFVSGTSDYEQYF.

CDR3 DNA sequence: TGTGCCAGCAGGGCCGGGAGAGAGGACAATGAGCAGTTCTTC. Its translation: CASRAGREDNEQFF. This rearrangement joins TRBV28 to TRBJ2-1, with D possibly being TRBD2 (6 bases). V lost 6 bases, J lost 5 bases, and 14 bases lay in between. CDR1 and CDR2 from the germline V gene are MDHEN and SYDVKM. The CDR3 has 14 residues. The whole variable domain, filled in from reference TRBV28 and TRBJ2-1, reads DVKVTQSSRYLVKRTGEKVFLECVQDMDHENMFWYRQDPGLGLRLIYFSYDVKMKEKGDIPEGYSVSREKKERFSLILESASTNQTSMYLCASRAGREDNEQFFGPGTRLTVL.